The 21 T cell receptor beta chains in this list originate from one sample, sequenced in a study of cytomegalovirus exposure and HLA in healthy donors. 13 Jbeta primers and 60 Vbeta primers were used for the PCR. Here immunoSEQ multiplex PCR was the method, and the copy in TCRdb shows in-frame clones only, minus some. The top ten hold just under 5% of the sample, which has some 170,000 clones, roughly 76% seen once. What was sequenced was PBMCs. The receptor set was obtained from a woman between 18 and 29 years old in good health and CMV-seropositive.

The J gene is TRBJ1-6, the V gene TRBV30, with a weak D call TRBD1 (6 bases). The CDR3 is 14 residues long. The germline gives CDR1 GTSNPN, CDR2 SVGIG (reference sequence). Trimming pared 2 bases from V and 8 bases from J, leaving 13 bases between. For the CDR3, the DNA is TGTGCCTGGAGTAATAGGGGGTCTGATTCACCCCTCCACTTT. As protein: CAWSNRGSDSPLHF.

The table lists this clone with a count of one. The J gene is TRBJ2-7, the V gene TRBV7-9, with D possibly being TRBD1 (5 bases). Trimming took off 2 bases at V and 2 bases at J, with 10 bases between the two ends. There are 14 residues in the CDR3. CDR1 and CDR2 from the germline V gene are SEHNR and FQNEAQ (reference sequence). The CDR3 nucleotides read TGTGCCAGCAGCTTACAGGGTCATCCCTACGAGCAGTACTTC. The encoded protein is CASSLQGHPYEQYF. The full variable domain, rest sourced from reference TRBV7-9 and TRBJ2-7, is DTGVSQNPRHKITKRGQNVTFRCDPISEHNRLYWYRQTLGQGPEFLTYFQNEAQLEKSRLLSDRFSAERPKGSFSTLEIQRTEQGDSAMYLCASSLQGHPYEQYFGPGTRLTVT.

CDR3 coding DNA: TGCAGCGGTTCAGGGGACTATGGCTACACCTTC. This gives the protein CSGSGDYGYTF. The chain recombines TRBV29-1 with TRBJ1-2; a possible D gene is TRBD1 (6 bases). The V gene's germline CDR1 is SQVTM and CDR2 ANQGSEA. V was shortened by 7 bases and J by 3 bases, with 9 bases between the two germline ends. The CDR3 spans 11 residues.

The chain is built from TRBV5-1 and TRBJ2-7; a possible D gene is TRBD1 (6 bases). CDR1 and CDR2 from the germline V gene are SGHRS and YFSETQ. V lost 6 bases and J 1 base, leaving 14 bases between the germline ends. This CDR3 is 14 amino acids long. CDR3 protein: CASTDREHSYEQYF. The CDR3 DNA reads TGCGCCAGCACGGACAGAGAACATTCCTACGAGCAGTACTTC.

V is TRBV6-5 and J is TRBJ1-1; D unclear. The germline gives CDR1 MNHEY, CDR2 SVGAGI. The CDR3 covers 14 residues. Trimming took off 2 bases at V and 1 base at J, with 8 bases between the two ends. The CDR3: CASSYGRGNTEAFF. The CDR3 DNA is TGTGCCAGCAGTTACGGGCGGGGGAACACTGAAGCTTTCTTT.

The V gene is TRBV5-4, the J gene TRBJ2-5, with TRBD1 matching over 11 bases. This CDR3 has 14 amino acids. Losses at the gene ends were 9 bases for V and 4 bases for J; bases not matched to a gene: 8. Germline assignment: CDR1 SGHNT and CDR2 YYREEE (reference sequence). In DNA, the CDR3 is TGTGCCACAATGGGGACAGGGGGGGGAGAGACCCAGTACTTC. Its translation is CATMGTGGGETQYF.

This chain uses TRBV11-2 with TRBJ2-7, with TRBD2 matching over 8 bases. Germline CDR1 reads SGHAT; CDR2 reads FQNNGV. The V and J ends lost 2 bases and 2 bases, in that order; junction bases with no gene match: 11. This CDR3 has 17 residues. This chain's CDR3 is CASSLSPGGSVPYEQYF. The DNA for the CDR3 is TGTGCCAGCAGCTTATCCCCGGGAGGGTCCGTTCCCTACGAGCAGTACTTC.

The genes are TRBV6-5 and TRBJ2-7, with TRBD2 identical over 8 bases. The CDR3 sequence is 13 residues long. Germline V gene data show CDR1 as MNHEY and CDR2 as SVGAGI. After removal of 7 bases from V and 2 bases from J, the junction contained 4 bases not matched to a gene. CDR3 DNA: TGTGCCAGCAATCGCGGGGGGACCTACGAGCAGTACTTC. Its translation: CASNRGGTYEQYF.

The J gene is TRBJ2-7, the V gene TRBV6-4; possible D gene TRBD2, 7 bases. The V gene lost 0 bases and the J gene lost 5 bases, with 14 bases spanning the gap. There are 15 residues in the CDR3. CDR1 MRHNA and CDR2 SNTAGT come from the germline V gene. The CDR3 here is CASSDSRGRANEQYF. The CDR3 nucleotides are TGTGCCAGCAGTGACTCGAGGGGGAGGGCCAACGAGCAGTACTTC.

The chain links TRBV19 to TRBJ2-3, with TRBD2 matching 9 bases. V lost 7 bases and J lost 1; bases outside the gene matches: 6. The CDR3 extends over 15 amino acids. Per germline, CDR1 LNHDA and CDR2 SQIVND (reference sequence). CDR3: CASNQAGGGTDTQYF. The DNA for the CDR3 is TGTGCCAGTAATCAAGCGGGGGGCGGCACAGATACGCAGTATTTT.

This chain uses TRBV5-4 with TRBJ2-3, with D perhaps TRBD2 (6 bases). The germline gives CDR1 SGHNT, CDR2 YYREEE (reference sequence). The CDR3 has 16 residues. Deletions cut 5 bases from V and 2 bases from J, with 18 bases between. The CDR3 DNA follows: TGTGCCAGCAGGAGCGCCCCCGGGGGACTCACAGATACGCAGTATTTT. This sequence encodes CASRSAPGGLTDTQYF.

The rearrangement uses TRBV5-5 and TRBJ2-2, with D perhaps matching TRBD1 (5 bases). This CDR3 contains 14 residues. V lost 4 bases and J 6 bases, leaving 13 bases between the germline ends. Germline CDR1 and CDR2: SGHKS and YYEKEE (reference sequence). CDR3: CASSHGHAAGELFF. CDR3 nucleotides: TGTGCCAGCAGCCACGGACACGCCGCCGGGGAGCTGTTTTTT.

The CDR3 DNA is TGTGCCAGCAGCTCCCACCCGGGACAGAGAAGAGCTAACTATGGCTACACCTTC. It translates to CASSSHPGQRRANYGYTF. The V gene is TRBV7-8, the J gene TRBJ1-2; 7 bases fit TRBD1. With 4 bases clipped from V and 0 bases from J, the junction kept 14 bases outside the gene matches. There are 18 residues in the CDR3. Germline values: CDR1 SGHVS, CDR2 FQNEAQ.

The chain carries TRBV2 and TRBJ1-4; 10 nucleotides match TRBD1. V lost 5 bases to trimming and J lost 0 bases; unmatched junction nucleotides: 12. The CDR3 covers 19 residues. In germline, CDR1 is SNHLY, CDR2 FYNNEI. CDR3 sequence (DNA): TGTGCCAGCAGTTTCTCCGGGACAGGGGCCCTCGCAACTAATGAAAAACTGTTTTTT. Amino acid sequence: CASSFSGTGALATNEKLFF. Supplemented by reference TRBV2 and TRBJ1-4, the full variable domain reads EPEVTQTPSHQVTQMGQEVILRCVPISNHLYFYWYRQILGQKVEFLVSFYNNEISEKSEIFDDQFSVERPDGSNFTLKIRSTKLEDSAMYFCASSFSGTGALATNEKLFFGSGTQLSVL.

This chain uses TRBV6-5 with TRBJ1-3, with a possible D match to TRBD1 (5 bases). The CDR3 totals 15 residues. The germline V and J ends were trimmed by 0 bases and 4 bases, with 10 bases remaining between them. The germline CDR1 and CDR2 sequences are MNHEY and SVGAGI. The CDR3 DNA follows: TGTGCCAGCAGTTACTCCCCAGGGCAAGGAAACACCATATATTTT. It is translated as CASSYSPGQGNTIYF.

This chain connects TRBV7-2 to TRBJ1-2; D remains ambiguous. This CDR3 is 10 amino acids long. The germline V gene encodes CDR1 SGHTA and CDR2 FQGNSA. Trimming pared 10 bases from V and 4 bases from J, leaving 7 bases between. The DNA of the CDR3 is TGTGCCACAGATGGCTATGGCTACACCTTC. Its translation is CATDGYGYTF. The variable domain in full, completed from reference TRBV7-2 and TRBJ1-2, reads GAGVSQSPSNKVTEKGKDVELRCDPISGHTALYWYRQSLGQGLEFLIYFQGNSAPDKSGLPSDRFSAERTGGSVSTLTIQRTQQEDSAVYLCATDGYGYTFGSGTRLTVV.

V usage is TRBV7-2 and J usage is TRBJ2-7; 10 bases fit TRBD2. Germline V CDR1 and CDR2: SGHTA, FQGNSA. After removal of 4 bases from V and 1 base from J, the junction contained 7 bases not matched to a gene. This CDR3 is 16 amino acids long. The CDR3 sequence: CASSSPRTSGSYEQYF. The CDR3, as DNA: TGTGCCAGCAGCTCCCCCCGGACTAGCGGTTCCTACGAGCAGTACTTC.

The chain combines TRBV2 with TRBJ2-7; no clear D gene. Germline CDR1 is SNHLY and CDR2 is FYNNEI. V dropped 8 bases and J dropped 3 bases, with 11 bases sitting between them. This CDR3 spans 12 amino acids. The CDR3 DNA sequence: TGTGCCAGCCACTCCCCTCTCTACGAGCAGTACTTC. Amino acid sequence: CASHSPLYEQYF.

This chain joins TRBV27 and TRBJ1-5; D is undetermined. The CDR3 extends over 14 amino acids. Trimming left V 2 bases short and J 1 base short, with 6 bases between. Germline CDR1 and CDR2: MNHEY and SMNVEV (reference sequence). CDR3 region: CASSLGVSNQPQHF. The CDR3 region has the DNA TGTGCCAGCAGTTTAGGAGTGAGCAATCAGCCCCAGCATTTT.

This clone was seen a handful of times. J is TRBJ2-3 and V is TRBV10-3, with a possible D match to TRBD1 (6 bases). Trimming cost V 8 bases and J 0 bases, with 12 bases left between them. Per germline, CDR1 ENHRY and CDR2 SYGVKD. The CDR3 runs 14 residues. This CDR3 reads CAIRFQGSTDTQYF. The CDR3 DNA follows: TGTGCCATCCGGTTCCAGGGGAGCACAGATACGCAGTATTTT.

This rearrangement joins TRBV29-1 to TRBJ2-5; 15 nucleotides line up with TRBD2. V lost 7 bases, J lost 5 bases, and 8 bases stayed unmatched. The germline gives CDR1 SQVTM, CDR2 ANQGSEA. The CDR3 runs to 15 residues. CDR3 nucleotide sequence: TGCAGCGCCCCGGGACTAGCGGGAGGCGGGGAGACCCAGTACTTC. Residues: CSAPGLAGGGETQYF.